A selection of T cell receptor beta chains follows, all from one sample in a study of cytomegalovirus exposure and HLA in healthy donors. Clones were sequenced by immunoSEQ multiplex PCR, and TCRdb holds only the in-frame ones, with some missing. This table lists about 200,000 clones. Sequencing was carried out using PBMCs. The receptors come from a girl aged 2-10 years in good health and CMV-seropositive. CDR3s include the opening cysteine and the closing phenylalanine or tryptophan. The D gene is left open where the match is weak.

D,J,V,CDR3,DNA
TRBD1,TRBJ2-1,TRBV5-4,CASSPRQGNNEQFF,TGTGCCAGCAGCCCCCGACAGGGAAACAATGAGCAGTTCTTC
TRBD1,TRBJ1-5,TRBV28,CASRQGAGGNQPQHF,TGTGCCAGCAGACAGGGGGCTGGTGGCAATCAGCCCCAGCATTTT
NA,TRBJ2-7,TRBV4-1,CASSQDPPPNEQYF,TGCGCCAGCAGCCAAGACCCCCCCCCGAACGAGCAGTACTTC
NA,TRBJ1-1,TRBV5-1,CASSSDRGLNTEAFF,TGCGCCAGCAGCAGCGACAGAGGTTTGAACACTGAAGCTTTCTTT
NA,TRBJ1-2,TRBV4-1,CASSPMDSTYSNYGYTF,TGCGCCAGCAGCCCGATGGACAGTACGTATTCTAACTATGGCTACACCTTC
NA,TRBJ2-7,TRBV14,CASSQDTAPYEQYF,TGTGCCAGCAGCCAAGATACCGCTCCGTACGAGCAGTACTTC
TRBD2,TRBJ2-7,TRBV2,CASGMGGNSYEQYF,TGTGCCAGCGGGATGGGAGGGAACTCCTACGAGCAGTACTTC
NA,TRBJ2-1,TRBV10-2,CASSEPGTYNEQFF,TGCGCCAGCAGTGAGCCAGGGACCTACAATGAGCAGTTCTTC
NA,TRBJ1-4,TRBV7-9,CASSLAVGGNEKLFF,TGTGCCAGCAGTCTAGCCGTGGGGGGGAATGAAAAACTGTTTTTT
NA,TRBJ1-1,TRBV28,CASNPGNWATEAFF,TGTGCCAGCAATCCGGGAAATTGGGCCACTGAAGCTTTCTTT
NA,TRBJ2-1,TRBV18,CASSPATTAYNEQFF,TGTGCCAGCTCACCAGCTACCACTGCCTACAATGAGCAGTTCTTC
TRBD2,TRBJ2-7,TRBV19,CASSIGTSGNYEQYF,TGTGCCAGTAGTATCGGGACTAGCGGGAATTACGAGCAGTACTTC
NA,TRBJ1-1,TRBV2,CASSGPGGGTEAFF,TGTGCCAGCAGTGGCCCGGGGGGCGGCACTGAAGCTTTCTTT
TRBD2,TRBJ2-1,TRBV19,CASEVSGKNYNEQFF,TGTGCCAGTGAAGTCAGCGGGAAGAACTACAATGAGCAGTTCTTC
NA,TRBJ1-2,TRBV19,CASSPTVLGLNGYTF,TGTGCCAGTAGCCCGACAGTTTTAGGGCTGAATGGCTACACCTTC
NA,TRBJ1-5,TRBV18,CASSSQNNQPQHF,TGTGCCAGCTCATCGCAGAACAATCAGCCCCAGCATTTT
NA,TRBJ1-5,TRBV19,CASSSVSGANQPQHF,TGTGCCAGTAGCTCCGTATCAGGGGCCAATCAGCCCCAGCATTTT
TRBD1,TRBJ1-2,TRBV30,CALRQGHGYTF,TGTGCCTTGAGACAGGGTCATGGCTACACCTTC
TRBD2,TRBJ2-2,TRBV14,CASSHPSGLGFTGELFF,TGTGCCAGCAGCCACCCCTCGGGACTAGGGTTCACCGGGGAGCTGTTTTTT
TRBD1,TRBJ2-3,TRBV7-2,CASSYRTGGLTSTDTQYF,TGTGCCAGCAGCTACCGGACAGGGGGGCTTACTAGCACAGATACGCAGTATTTT
TRBD2,TRBJ2-7,TRBV2,CAIEKGSGRDSYEQYF,TGTGCCATCGAAAAAGGTAGCGGGAGGGACTCCTACGAGCAGTACTTC
TRBD2,TRBJ2-5,TRBV2,CASSEPPGLAGVKETQYF,TGTGCCAGCAGTGAACCCCCGGGACTAGCGGGAGTAAAAGAGACCCAGTACTTC
NA,TRBJ2-7,TRBV6-4,CASRELTGYRGSYEQYF,TGTGCCAGCAGGGAACTCACAGGGTACCGTGGCTCCTACGAGCAGTACTTC
NA,TRBJ1-2,TRBV5-6,CASSLGGNYGYTF,TGTGCCAGCAGCTTGGGAGGGAACTATGGCTACACCTTC
NA,TRBJ1-5,TRBV6-6,CASSYLPGGQPQHF,TGTGCCAGCAGTTACTTACCCGGGGGACAGCCCCAGCATTTT
NA,TRBJ1-4,TRBV5-1,CASSWGVVTNEKLFF,TGCGCCAGCAGCTGGGGAGTAGTAACTAATGAAAAACTGTTTTTT
NA,TRBJ2-7,TRBV6-5,CASSNSGAASSYEQYF,TGTGCCAGCAGTAACTCAGGGGCCGCGAGCTCCTACGAGCAGTACTTC
NA,TRBJ2-7,TRBV5-1,CASMGSGRSYEQYF,TGCGCCTCCATGGGTAGCGGCAGGTCCTACGAGCAGTACTTC
NA,TRBJ1-1,TRBV27,CASSRLAKVNTEAFF,TGTGCCAGCAGTCGACTCGCTAAGGTGAACACTGAAGCTTTCTTT
NA,TRBJ2-5,TRBV11-2,CASSFTGLAGETQYF,TGTGCCAGCAGCTTCACAGGGCTAGCAGGAGAGACCCAGTACTTC
TRBD2,TRBJ2-7,TRBV28,CASSFRLVAGNSYEQYF,TGTGCCAGCAGTTTTCGCTTAGTAGCGGGGAACTCCTACGAGCAGTACTTC
NA,TRBJ2-5,TRBV7-6,CASSLDNKRATQYF,TGTGCCAGCAGCTTAGACAACAAGCGGGCCACCCAGTACTTC
NA,TRBJ2-6,TRBV5-1,CASSLIGGRGANVLTF,TGCGCCAGCAGCTTGATTGGGGGCCGCGGGGCCAACGTCCTGACTTTC
NA,TRBJ2-3,TRBV2,CASSPFRVSSTDTQYF,TGTGCCAGCAGTCCCTTCCGGGTTTCTAGCACAGATACGCAGTATTTT
TRBD1,TRBJ2-5,TRBV6-1,CASSEAQGLQETQYF,TGTGCCAGCAGTGAAGCACAGGGGCTACAAGAGACCCAGTACTTC
TRBD2,TRBJ2-5,TRBV5-1,CASSLEGGPQTQYF,TGCGCCAGCAGCTTGGAGGGAGGGCCGCAGACCCAGTACTTC
TRBD2,TRBJ2-1,TRBV9,CASSVTSGSNEQFF,TGTGCCAGCAGCGTGACTAGCGGGTCCAATGAGCAGTTCTTC
TRBD2,TRBJ2-7,TRBV28,CASSPILAGRDYEQYF,TGTGCCAGCAGTCCTATACTAGCGGGGAGGGACTACGAGCAGTACTTC
TRBD2,TRBJ2-2,TRBV5-1,CASSLVGTSVSSGELFF,TGCGCCAGCAGCTTGGTGGGGACTAGCGTTAGTAGCGGGGAGCTGTTTTTT
TRBD1,TRBJ2-7,TRBV27,CASSPLGQGTYEQYF,TGTGCCAGCAGTCCTTTGGGACAGGGAACCTACGAGCAGTACTTC
TRBD2,TRBJ2-4,TRBV7-2,CASSLPGFLAGKNIQYF,TGTGCCAGCAGCTTACCCGGTTTCCTAGCGGGGAAAAACATTCAGTACTTC
TRBD1,TRBJ2-5,TRBV7-9,CASTQGSGTGLGETQYF,TGTGCCAGCACCCAAGGGTCCGGGACAGGGTTAGGGGAGACCCAGTACTTC
TRBD1,TRBJ2-6,TRBV7-3,CASSSSGTVTSGANVLTF,TGTGCCAGCAGCTCCTCCGGGACAGTCACCTCTGGGGCCAACGTCCTGACTTTC
NA,TRBJ2-2,TRBV27,CASSPTWGDVTGELFF,TGTGCCAGCAGCCCTACGTGGGGGGATGTCACCGGGGAGCTGTTTTTT
TRBD2,TRBJ2-7,TRBV15,CATSRTMGLAGFYEQYF,TGTGCCACCAGCAGGACTATGGGACTAGCGGGGTTCTACGAGCAGTACTTC
TRBD1,TRBJ2-7,TRBV28,CASSEPRGLSYEQYF,TGTGCCAGCAGTGAACCGAGGGGGCTATCCTACGAGCAGTACTTC